This is a list of T cell receptor beta chains from one sample in a study of cytomegalovirus exposure and HLA in healthy donors. Method: immunoSEQ multiplex PCR; TCRdb's copy keeps in-frame clones and lacks some. The repertoire holds 55,000 or so clones, with approximately 82% as singletons. Input material: PBMCs. These receptor sequences come from a man aged 45-65 years in good health and CMV-seronegative. CDR3s leave out the opening cysteine and the closing phenylalanine or tryptophan.

j_call,cdr3_length,v_call,cdr3_aa
TRBJ2-7,12,TRBV28,ASHRGQAGYEQY
TRBJ2-7,13,TRBV21-1,ASSRVTGTTYEQY
TRBJ2-1,11,TRBV2,ATGQGIYNGQF
TRBJ2-2,9,TRBV20-1,SARDRSVMF
TRBJ1-2,13,TRBV6-5,ASSSASRRGGGYT
TRBJ2-7,13,TRBV19,ASSNPAGGKYEQY
TRBJ2-3,15,TRBV5-1,ASTQRGVLTSTDTQY
TRBJ2-3,13,TRBV6-5,ASSPPSTSPDTQY
TRBJ2-1,11,TRBV11-2,ASSLVVANEQF
TRBJ2-1,13,TRBV7-6,ASSPQSSGYNEQF
TRBJ1-1,13,TRBV9,ASSREGGGITEAF
TRBJ1-5,12,TRBV2,ASSDRQGNQPQH
TRBJ2-3,10,TRBV5-1,ASSFNGDTQY
TRBJ1-1,15,TRBV19,ASSAGYRNLMNTEAF
TRBJ2-3,13,TRBV27,ASSSPGLSTDTQY
TRBJ1-1,13,TRBV6-5,ASAGTIEGDTEAF
TRBJ2-1,13,TRBV19,ASTQNSGGYNEQF
TRBJ1-6,12,TRBV6-5,ASKAGTYNSPLH
TRBJ1-6,12,TRBV28,ASSRVSYNSPLH
TRBJ2-7,16,TRBV9,ASSPEGGGWLVAHEQY
TRBJ2-7,13,TRBV6-5,ASSYGTGGSYEQY
TRBJ2-1,13,TRBV7-3,ASSLTPGAYNEQF
TRBJ1-1,13,TRBV6-5,ASSSPGEGRTEAF